A single sample is the source of the 9 T cell receptor beta chains below, sequenced in a study of T cells in Graves' hyperthyroidism and ophthalmopathy. The investigators amplified TCR beta CDR3 regions from RNA transcripts. HTBI primers were used for first-round RT-PCR of the TCR CDR3. TCRdb re-called the multiplex PCR reads with MiXCR, one entry per CDR3 protein. The sample contains roughly 640,000 distinct CDR3 sequences, about a sixth of which appear only once. Specimen: blood. These receptors originate from a woman between 40 and 55 years old with Graves' ophthalmopathy.

The sample holds many counts of this clonotype. J is TRBJ2-5 and V is TRBV7-9; D not certain. Between the trimmed V and J ends, which lost 1 base and 9 bases, there was a span of 9 bases. The germline V gene encodes CDR1 SEHNR and CDR2 FQNEAQ (reference sequence). This CDR3 spans 12 amino acids. CDR3 sequence: CASSLGRSSQYF. The CDR3 DNA sequence: TGTGCCAGCAGCTTAGGTCGAAGCTCCCAGTACTTC.

The chain joins TRBV7-8 to TRBJ2-3, with D perhaps TRBD1 (6 bases). The CDR3 is 15 amino acids. The V and J ends lost 2 bases and 2 bases respectively, with 11 bases between them. Germline-derived CDR1 and CDR2 are SGHVS and FQNEAQ. The CDR3 sequence: CASSLNRAVTDTQYF. DNA for the CDR3: TGTGCCAGCAGCTTAAACAGGGCAGTCACAGATACGCAGTATTTT.

This clonotype was counted ten times or more. The V gene is TRBV18, the J gene TRBJ1-2, with a tentative D call TRBD1 (5 bases). The CDR3 extends over 15 amino acids. Germline CDR1 and CDR2: KGHSH and LQKENI. V was clipped by 0 bases and J by 4 bases, with 12 bases between them. The CDR3 reads CASSPPDPGGYGYTF. Here the CDR3 DNA reads TGTGCCAGCTCACCACCGGATCCCGGGGGCTATGGCTACACCTTC. Variable domain in full (rest from reference TRBV18 and TRBJ1-2): NAGVMQNPRHLVRRRGQEARLRCSPMKGHSHVYWYRQLPEEGLKFMVYLQKENIIDESGMPKERFSAEFPKEGPSILRIQQVVRGDSAAYFCASSPPDPGGYGYTFGSGTRLTVV.

This clonotype was observed a few times. The chain recombines TRBV10-2 with TRBJ1-6; TRBD1 is a possible D gene (6 bases). V was shortened by 0 bases and J by 9 bases, with 15 bases between the two germline ends. Germline CDR1 and CDR2: WSHSY and SAAADI. The CDR3 is made up of 16 amino acids. The CDR3 DNA is TGCGCCAGCAGTGAGTCGGCAGGGACATCGAGTTCACCCCTCCACTTT. This sequence encodes CASSESAGTSSSPLHF.

The chain has TRBV13 and TRBJ2-1; perhaps TRBD1 as D (5 bases). V was cut by 2 bases and J by 7 bases, with 18 bases left in between. Per germline, CDR1 PRHDT and CDR2 FYEKMQ (reference sequence). The CDR3 covers 16 residues. CDR3 in amino acids: CASSLNCIRAGNEQFF. The CDR3 nucleotides read TGTGCCAGCAGCTTAAACTGCATCAGGGCAGGGAATGAGCAGTTCTTC.

This clonotype was counted ten times or more. The rearrangement links TRBV27 to TRBJ2-7, with 14 nucleotides matching TRBD2. Germline V lookup: CDR1 MNHEY, CDR2 SMNVEV (reference sequence). V was pared by 7 bases and J by 4 bases, with 15 bases of the junction left unmatched. The CDR3 is made up of 18 amino acids. The CDR3 DNA sequence: TGTGCCAGCAACTCCCGCCCCGGGACTAGCGGGAGTGTTTACGAGCAGTACTTC. The encoded protein is CASNSRPGTSGSVYEQYF.

The sample holds a few counts of this clonotype. This chain connects TRBV6-1 to TRBJ2-7, with TRBD2 identical over 8 bases. The CDR3 is 14 amino acids. V was clipped by 8 bases and J by 0 bases; unmatched bases: 6. Germline values: CDR1 MNHNS, CDR2 SASEGT. Written as DNA, the CDR3 is TGTGCCAGCGGGGAGCGGGGGAGCTCCTACGAGCAGTACTTC. This sequence encodes CASGERGSSYEQYF.

This clonotype was counted a few times. The chain uses TRBV10-2 and TRBJ2-7, with D maybe TRBD1 (6 bases). The germline CDR1 and CDR2 sequences are WSHSY and SAAADI. The CDR3 has 11 residues. V was clipped by 7 bases and J by 7 bases, with 11 bases between them. This chain's CDR3 is CASKNQGEQYF. CDR3 bases: TGCGCCAGCAAAAACCAGGGGGAGCAGTACTTC.

This clonotype has a handful of counts. The chain combines TRBV20-1 with TRBJ2-7; unclear D gene. V lost 7 bases, J lost 3 bases, and 10 bases lay in between. The CDR3 length is 11 residues. Germline assignment: CDR1 DFQATT and CDR2 SNEGSKA (reference sequence). Here the CDR3 reads CSVGTNYEQYF. In nucleotides, the CDR3 is TGCAGTGTTGGAACCAACTACGAGCAGTACTTC.